These T cell receptor beta chains were read from a single sample in a study of T cells in Graves' hyperthyroidism and ophthalmopathy. One entry per CDR3 protein results from TCRdb running MiXCR on the multiplex PCR reads. The table records nearly 600,000 distinct CDR3 sequences, approximately 14% of them present only once. The sequencing sample was made of blood. Source of these receptors: a woman aged 18 to 35 with Graves' ophthalmopathy. Both conserved end residues are part of each CDR3. Each record gives: clone size, J gene, V gene, D gene, CDR3 DNA, CDR3 protein. A D gene is named only where the DNA matches it firmly. Size is stated for part of the rows, as once, few or many counts, or as a class when the clone is expanded.

- | TRBJ2-7 | TRBV28 | TRBD1 | TGTGCCAGCAGTGGCATTACCGGGACAGGGGGCGGCGAGCAGTACTTC | CASSGITGTGGGEQYF
many | TRBJ2-3 | TRBV27 | - | TGTGCCAGCAGTTTATGGAGGGGGAGTCAAAACACAGATACGCAGTATTTT | CASSLWRGSQNTDTQYF
many | TRBJ2-7 | TRBV20-1 | - | TGCAGTGCTAGCGATCACTACGAGCAGTACTTC | CSASDHYEQYF
few | TRBJ2-6 | TRBV7-9 | - | TGTGCCAGCAGTTCAGGCCATGGCAGCATTACCTCTGGGGCCAACGTCCTGACTTTC | CASSSGHGSITSGANVLTF
- | TRBJ1-2 | TRBV20-1 | - | TGCAGTGCTAGAGATGTCAAACGGACCTATGGCTACACCTTC | CSARDVKRTYGYTF
- | TRBJ1-6 | TRBV28 | - | TGTGCCAGCAGTTTCCGACAGGACTCCTATAATTCACCCCTCCACTTT | CASSFRQDSYNSPLHF
many | TRBJ2-3 | TRBV7-3 | - | TGTGCCGGCGAACGGGATACGCAGTATTTT | CAGERDTQYF
few | TRBJ2-3 | TRBV6-2/TRBV6-3 | - | TGTGCCGCCCGGGCTGATAACACAGATACGCAGTATTTT | CAARADNTDTQYF
- | TRBJ2-1 | TRBV6-6 | TRBD2 | TGTGCCAGCAGTTACGGGACTAGCGGGGGGGTAAATGGGCAGTTCTTC | CASSYGTSGGVNGQFF
many | TRBJ2-7 | TRBV6-2/TRBV6-3 | - | TGTGCCAGCAGTTACGAGAGTGGGGCGTACTACGAGCAGTACTTC | CASSYESGAYYEQYF
many | TRBJ2-1 | TRBV28 | - | TGTGCCAGCAGCTACCCTCCGGCAGGCAATGAGCAGTTCTTC | CASSYPPAGNEQFF
- | TRBJ2-4 | TRBV4-1 | - | TGCGCCAGCAGTGATGAGAGGGCGGCGGACATTCAGTACTTC | CASSDERAADIQYF
many | TRBJ2-7 | TRBV12-3/TRBV12-4 | - | TGTGCCAGCAGACGATCGGGACTCGAAGACTACGAGCAGTACTTC | CASRRSGLEDYEQYF
many | TRBJ2-3 | TRBV12-5 | TRBD2 | TGTGCTAGTGGTTTCCAGACTAGCGGGAGCTCAGATACGCAGTATTTT | CASGFQTSGSSDTQYF
few | TRBJ1-5 | TRBV30 | - | TGTGCCTGGAGTGTTTTTTCAGGGGCTAGCAATCAGCCCCAGCATTTT | CAWSVFSGASNQPQHF
many | TRBJ2-3 | TRBV6-2/TRBV6-3 | - | TGTGCCAGCAGTAGCCGCCCGAGCACAGATACGCAGTATTTT | CASSSRPSTDTQYF
many | TRBJ1-3 | TRBV28 | TRBD1 | TGTGCCAGCAGTTTATCAGGGGGGTACTCTGGAAACACCATATATTTT | CASSLSGGYSGNTIYF
few | TRBJ2-2 | TRBV9 | TRBD2 | TGTGCCAGCCGACCCCGGGACTACGGGGAGCTGTTTTTT | CASRPRDYGELFF
few | TRBJ2-6 | TRBV9 | - | TGTGCCAGCAGCGTAGTTTTCTCTGGGGCCAACGTCCTGACTTTC | CASSVVFSGANVLTF
- | TRBJ1-3 | TRBV5-6 | - | TGTGCCAGCAGCTTATTGGCAGTCTCTGGAAACACCATATATTTT | CASSLLAVSGNTIYF
many | TRBJ2-1 | TRBV29-1 | - | TGCAGCACCCCCGGGGGCTGGGGCAATGAGCAGTTCTTC | CSTPGGWGNEQFF
few | TRBJ2-7 | TRBV19 | - | TGTGCCAGTAGGGCCCGGACCTCAGGGTCCTCTGGGGACGAGCAGTACTTC | CASRARTSGSSGDEQYF
- | TRBJ2-3 | TRBV11-1 | TRBD1 | TGTGCCAACAGCCCGTCCGGGACAGCCACAGATACGCAGTATTTT | CANSPSGTATDTQYF
many | TRBJ1-4 | TRBV13 | TRBD1 | TGTGCCAGCAGCTTAGAGGGGGCGCCTGATGAAAAACTGTTTTTT | CASSLEGAPDEKLFF
many | TRBJ2-5 | TRBV6-1 | TRBD2 | TGTGCCAGCAGTTCCGGAGCGGGAGGGCCACGAGAGACCCAGTACTTC | CASSSGAGGPRETQYF
few | TRBJ1-3 | TRBV7-9 | - | TGTGCCAGCAGCTTAGGAGGCGGAGGGGGAAACACCATATATTTT | CASSLGGGGGNTIYF
- | TRBJ1-1 | TRBV7-9 | - | TGTGCCAGCAGCCCTGGGAGGATTGAAGCTTTCTTT | CASSPGRIEAFF
- | TRBJ2-2 | TRBV29-1 | - | TGCAGCGTTGACAGCGAGGGACTGTTTTTT | CSVDSEGLFF
many | TRBJ1-1 | TRBV30 | - | TGTGCCTGGAGTGTAGGGACGGCCGGCACTGAAGCTTTCTTT | CAWSVGTAGTEAFF
many | TRBJ2-3 | TRBV27 | - | TGTGCCAGCAGTTCTCTTACGAGGCGAGATACGCAGTATTTT | CASSSLTRRDTQYF
many | TRBJ2-1 | TRBV10-3 | - | TGTGCCATCAGTGTAACTAGCAGCCTAAACAATGAGCAGTTCTTC | CAISVTSSLNNEQFF
many | TRBJ2-5 | TRBV11-2 | TRBD2 | TGTGCCAGCAGCTTGGGTTGGACTAGCGGTAAAGAGACCCAGTACTTC | CASSLGWTSGKETQYF
many | TRBJ2-7 | TRBV20-1 | - | TGCAGTGCTTCGAGAGGAGCAGGGCCCCCCTACGAGCAGTACTTC | CSASRGAGPPYEQYF
many | TRBJ1-4 | TRBV6-1 | - | TGTGCCAGCGGCCCGGGGACGGCCCTTAGGGAAAAACTGTTTTTT | CASGPGTALREKLFF
- | TRBJ2-7 | TRBV18 | - | TGTGCCAGCTCACCAGCAGGGGGCGGGGGCCCCTACGAGCAGTACTTC | CASSPAGGGGPYEQYF
few | TRBJ2-7 | TRBV29-1 | - | TGCAGCGTTGAAACCTCTAGCGAGGCGTACGAGCAGTACTTC | CSVETSSEAYEQYF
few | TRBJ2-3 | TRBV20-1 | - | TGCAGTGCCACCGAGTTTGCCGGGGCAGATACGCAGTATTTT | CSATEFAGADTQYF
many | TRBJ2-7 | TRBV28 | - | TGTGCCAGCAGCCCAGACAAGAGCTCCTACGAGCAGTACTTC | CASSPDKSSYEQYF
many | TRBJ2-7 | TRBV9 | - | TGTGCCAGCAGCGCATCAAACTTACCAGCGCCTTCCTACGAGCAGTACTTC | CASSASNLPAPSYEQYF
many | TRBJ2-7 | TRBV6-5 | - | TGTGCCAGCAGCCACAACGATCGGGGCGAGCAGTACTTC | CASSHNDRGEQYF